What follows are 12 T cell receptor beta chains derived from one specimen sequenced in a study of patients and donors after allogeneic stem cell transplantation. TCRdb passed the RT-PCR reads through MiXCR, listing each CDR3 protein once. The table includes 12,000 or so distinct CDR3 sequences, under 30% detected once. Sequencing was performed on blood, either unsorted or a sorted T cell fraction (not recorded which). These receptor sequences come from a human donor who was either an allogeneic HSCT recipient or a stem cell or donor lymphocyte infusion donor (not recorded which). It is not recorded whose cells these are; they may come from a transplant donor.

This clonotype was observed a handful of times. The V and J genes are TRBV7-9 and TRBJ1-1, with a possible D match to TRBD1 (6 bases). This CDR3 spans 13 amino acids. V lost 5 bases and J 4 bases, leaving 11 bases between the germline ends. Germline V gene sequence: CDR1 SEHNR, CDR2 FQNEAQ (reference sequence). The CDR3 reads CASSQDSGTEAFF. Here the CDR3 DNA reads TGTGCCAGCAGCCAGGACAGTGGCACTGAAGCTTTCTTT.

The gene calls are TRBV29-1 and TRBJ1-1; D unresolved. The CDR3 has 10 residues. Germline V gene lookup returns CDR1 SQVTM and CDR2 ANQGSEA. Deletions cut 8 bases from V and 2 bases from J, with 6 bases between. The CDR3 nucleotides read TGCAGCCTCAGTAACACTGAAGCTTTCTTT. This gives the protein CSLSNTEAFF. Filled out from reference TRBV29-1 and TRBJ1-1, the complete variable domain reads SAVISQKPSRDICQRGTSLTIQCQVDSQVTMMFWYRQQPGQSLTLIATANQGSEATYESGFVIDKFPISRPNLTFSTLTVSNMSPEDSSIYLCSLSNTEAFFGQGTRLTVV.

This clonotype occurred many times. This sequence joins TRBV4-1 and TRBJ1-1; TRBD1 aligns across 7 bases. The germline V gene has CDR1 MGHRA and CDR2 YSYEKL. The CDR3 runs to 15 residues. V lost 0 bases, J lost 7 bases, and 8 bases stayed unmatched. CDR3 loop: CASSQDVRGLFEAFF. CDR3 in DNA: TGCGCCAGCAGCCAAGATGTGAGGGGGCTGTTTGAAGCTTTCTTT.

The sample holds many counts of this clonotype. The V and J genes are TRBV28 and TRBJ1-2; TRBD1 might be the D (6 bases). The V end lost 6 bases, the J end lost 8 bases, and 22 bases lay between the germline ends. Germline loops: CDR1 MDHEN, CDR2 SYDVKM. The CDR3 consists of 15 residues. The CDR3 sequence is CASSSQSAGEHGYTF. The CDR3 DNA sequence: TGTGCCAGCAGCTCCCAGTCGGCAGGGGAGCACGGCTACACCTTC.

The chain joins TRBV25-1 to TRBJ1-5; D is uncertain. The CDR3 spans 13 residues. V lost 3 bases and J lost 1, with 4 bases in between. Per germline, CDR1 MGHDK and CDR2 SYGVNS. This chain's CDR3 is CASSDGSNQPQHF. DNA of the CDR3: TGTGCCAGCAGTGATGGGAGCAATCAGCCCCAGCATTTT.

This clonotype was recorded a few times. The gene calls are TRBV18 and TRBJ1-1; D may be TRBD1 (6 bases). This CDR3 is 15 amino acids long. V was cut by 0 bases and J by 5 bases, with 13 bases left in between. Germline loops: CDR1 KGHSH, CDR2 LQKENI. The CDR3 protein is CASSPPRGGDTEAFF. CDR3 coding DNA: TGTGCCAGCTCACCACCCAGGGGCGGGGATACTGAAGCTTTCTTT.

J is TRBJ1-5 and V is TRBV4-1; TRBD1 aligns across 8 bases. Germline-derived CDR1 and CDR2 are MGHRA and YSYEKL. V was clipped by 3 bases and J by 6 bases; unmatched bases: 7. The length of the CDR3 is 15 residues. The CDR3 DNA follows: TGCGCCAGCAGCCAGAGGACAGGGAGAGGTCAGCCCCAGCATTTT. It is translated as CASSQRTGRGQPQHF.

The V call is TRBV6-2 or TRBV6-3, the J call TRBJ2-1; no clear D gene. CDR3 size: 11 residues. V dropped 5 bases and J dropped 8 bases, with 7 bases sitting between them. Germline values: CDR1 MNHEY, CDR2 SVGEGT. The CDR3 nucleotides read TGTGCCAGCAGTGACGTGTATGAGCAGTTCTTC. Its translation: CASSDVYEQFF.

This clonotype has a handful of counts. The chain carries TRBV5-6 and TRBJ1-2, with D unclear. CDR3 length: 14 residues. Trimming left V 7 bases short and J 12 bases short, with 25 bases between. Germline CDR1 and CDR2: SGHDT and YYEEEE. The DNA for the CDR3 is TGTGCCAGCGGGGAACGAGACGGACGCCCCGGGGACACCTTC. Its protein product is CASGERDGRPGDTF.

This clonotype was seen more than once but under ten times. This chain uses TRBV9 with TRBJ1-2, with TRBD1 as a possible D gene (6 bases). CDR1 is SGDLS and CDR2 is YYNGEE in the germline V gene. Trimming took 3 bases from V and 7 from J, leaving 16 bases between them. The CDR3 extends over 14 amino acids. The DNA for the CDR3 is TGTGCCAGCAGCGCCCCGGACAGTTTGAGTGGCTACACCTTC. Translating gives CASSAPDSLSGYTF.

In its sample, this clonotype was seen a few times. Its ends do not fully match the called genes, so a read error is possible. The chain combines TRBV12-3 or TRBV12-4 with TRBJ1-1, with D perhaps matching TRBD1 (5 bases). The CDR3 length is 13 residues. This CDR3 reads CASSLVRGAEAFF. The CDR3 nucleotides read TGTGCCAGCAGCTTAGTTCGGGGGGCTGAAGCTTTCTTT.

At least ten counts were recorded for this clonotype. The chain recombines TRBV20-1 with TRBJ1-4, with 9 nucleotides matching TRBD1. The V gene end was trimmed by 6 bases and the J gene end by 10 bases; junction bases not matched to a gene: 15. CDR3 length: 15 amino acids. Per the germline V gene, CDR1 is DFQATT and CDR2 is SNEGSKA (reference sequence). The CDR3 DNA follows: TGCAGTGCAACGGACAGGGGTGCCCCTTGGGGAAAACTGTTTTTT. Encoded protein: CSATDRGAPWGKLFF.